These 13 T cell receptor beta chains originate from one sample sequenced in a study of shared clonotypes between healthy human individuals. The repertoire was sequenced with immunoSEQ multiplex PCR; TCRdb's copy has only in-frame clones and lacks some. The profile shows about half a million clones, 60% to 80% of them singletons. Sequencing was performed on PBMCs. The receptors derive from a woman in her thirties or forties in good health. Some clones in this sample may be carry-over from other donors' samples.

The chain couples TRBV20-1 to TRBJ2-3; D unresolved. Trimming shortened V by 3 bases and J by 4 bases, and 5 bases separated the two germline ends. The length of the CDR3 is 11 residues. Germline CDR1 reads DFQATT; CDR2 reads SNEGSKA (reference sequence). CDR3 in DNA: TGCAGTGCTAGTAGCCCAGATACGCAGTATTTT. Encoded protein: CSASSPDTQYF.

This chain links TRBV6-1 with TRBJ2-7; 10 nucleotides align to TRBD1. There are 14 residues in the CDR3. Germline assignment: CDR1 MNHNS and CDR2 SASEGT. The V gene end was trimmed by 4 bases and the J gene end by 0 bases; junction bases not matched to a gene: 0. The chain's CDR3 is CASSGTGGSYEQYF. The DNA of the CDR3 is TGTGCCAGCAGTGGGACAGGGGGCTCCTACGAGCAGTACTTC.

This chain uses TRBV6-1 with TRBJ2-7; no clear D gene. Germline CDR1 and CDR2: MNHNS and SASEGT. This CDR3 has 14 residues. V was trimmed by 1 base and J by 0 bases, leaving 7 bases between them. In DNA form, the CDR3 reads TGTGCCAGCAGTGAAGGGCAGTTCTCCTACGAGCAGTACTTC. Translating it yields CASSEGQFSYEQYF.

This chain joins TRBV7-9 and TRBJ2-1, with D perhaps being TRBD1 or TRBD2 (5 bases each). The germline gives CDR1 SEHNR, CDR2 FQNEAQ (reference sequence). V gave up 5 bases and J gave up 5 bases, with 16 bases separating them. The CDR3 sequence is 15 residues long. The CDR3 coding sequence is TGTGCCAGCAGCCCGGGGCTAAATAAAGACAATGAGCAGTTCTTC. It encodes CASSPGLNKDNEQFF.

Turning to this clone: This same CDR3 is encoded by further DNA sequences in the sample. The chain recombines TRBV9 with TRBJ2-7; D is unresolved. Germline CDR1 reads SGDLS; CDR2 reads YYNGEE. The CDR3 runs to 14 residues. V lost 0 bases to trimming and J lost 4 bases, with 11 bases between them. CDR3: CASSVGEGRYEQYF. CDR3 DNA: TGTGCCAGCAGCGTAGGTGAAGGGCGGTACGAGCAGTACTTC.

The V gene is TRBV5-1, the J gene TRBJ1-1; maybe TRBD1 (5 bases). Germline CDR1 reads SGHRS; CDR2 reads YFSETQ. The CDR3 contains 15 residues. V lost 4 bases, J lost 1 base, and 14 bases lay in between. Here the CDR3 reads CASSVIQGQNTEAFF. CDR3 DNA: TGCGCCAGCAGCGTAATTCAGGGCCAGAACACTGAAGCTTTCTTT.

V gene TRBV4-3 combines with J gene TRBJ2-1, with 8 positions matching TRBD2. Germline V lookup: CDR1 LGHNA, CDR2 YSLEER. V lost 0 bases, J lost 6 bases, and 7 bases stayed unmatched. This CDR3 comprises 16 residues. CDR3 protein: CASSQESGRAFNEQFF. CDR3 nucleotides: TGCGCCAGCAGCCAAGAATCCGGGAGGGCCTTCAATGAGCAGTTCTTC.

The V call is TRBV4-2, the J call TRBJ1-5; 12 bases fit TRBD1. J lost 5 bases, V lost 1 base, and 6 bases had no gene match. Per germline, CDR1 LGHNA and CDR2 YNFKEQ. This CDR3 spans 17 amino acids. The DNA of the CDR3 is TGTGCCAGCAGCCAAGGGGGACAGGGGGCTGTCGATCAGCCCCAGCATTTT. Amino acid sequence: CASSQGGQGAVDQPQHF.

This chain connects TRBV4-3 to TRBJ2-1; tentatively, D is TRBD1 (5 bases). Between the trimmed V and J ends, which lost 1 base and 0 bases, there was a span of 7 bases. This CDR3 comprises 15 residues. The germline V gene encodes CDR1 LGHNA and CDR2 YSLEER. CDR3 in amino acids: CASSQGQSSYNEQFF. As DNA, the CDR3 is TGCGCCAGCAGCCAAGGACAGAGCTCCTACAATGAGCAGTTCTTC.

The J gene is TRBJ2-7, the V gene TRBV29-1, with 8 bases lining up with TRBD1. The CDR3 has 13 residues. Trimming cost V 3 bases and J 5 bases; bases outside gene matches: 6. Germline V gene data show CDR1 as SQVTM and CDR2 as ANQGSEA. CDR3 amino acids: CSVDSDRGNEQYF. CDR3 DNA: TGCAGCGTTGACAGTGACAGGGGTAACGAGCAGTACTTC.

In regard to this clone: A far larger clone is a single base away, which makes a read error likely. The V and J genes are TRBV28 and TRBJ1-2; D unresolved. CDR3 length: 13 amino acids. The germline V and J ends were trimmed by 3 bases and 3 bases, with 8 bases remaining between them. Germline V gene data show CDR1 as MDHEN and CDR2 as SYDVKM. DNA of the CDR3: TGTGCCAGCAGTTTCGGGCCGTACTATGGCTACACCTTC. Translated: CASSFGPYYGYTF.

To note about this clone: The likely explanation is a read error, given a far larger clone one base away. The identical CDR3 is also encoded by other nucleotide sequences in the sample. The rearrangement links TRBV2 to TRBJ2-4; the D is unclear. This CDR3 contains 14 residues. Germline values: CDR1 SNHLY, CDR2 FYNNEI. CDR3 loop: CASSERTPGNIQYF. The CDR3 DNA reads TGTGCCAGTAGTGAAAGGACCCCAGGAAACATTCAGTACTTC.

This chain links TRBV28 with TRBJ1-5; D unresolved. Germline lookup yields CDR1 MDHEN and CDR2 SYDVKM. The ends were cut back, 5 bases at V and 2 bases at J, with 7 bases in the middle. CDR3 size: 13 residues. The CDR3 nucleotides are TGTGCCAGCAGTCGGTTCGGCAATCAGCCCCAGCATTTT. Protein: CASSRFGNQPQHF.